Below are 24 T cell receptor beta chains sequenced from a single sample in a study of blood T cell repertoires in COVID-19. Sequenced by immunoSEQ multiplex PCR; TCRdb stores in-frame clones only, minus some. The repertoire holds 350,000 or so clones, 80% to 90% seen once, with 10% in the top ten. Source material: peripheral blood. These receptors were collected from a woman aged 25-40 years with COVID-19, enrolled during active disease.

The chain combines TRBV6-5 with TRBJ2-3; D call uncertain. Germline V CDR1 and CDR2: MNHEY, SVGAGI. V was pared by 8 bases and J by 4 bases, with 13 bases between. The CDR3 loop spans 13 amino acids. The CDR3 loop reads CASGTAYPDTQYF. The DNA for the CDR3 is TGTGCCAGCGGAACAGCCTATCCAGATACGCAGTATTTT.

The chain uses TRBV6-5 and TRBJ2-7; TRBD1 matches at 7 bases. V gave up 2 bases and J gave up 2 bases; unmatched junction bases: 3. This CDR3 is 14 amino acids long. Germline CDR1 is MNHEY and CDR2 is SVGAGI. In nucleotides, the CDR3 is TGTGCCAGCAGTTACGGCAGGGGGACCTACGAGCAGTACTTC. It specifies CASSYGRGTYEQYF.

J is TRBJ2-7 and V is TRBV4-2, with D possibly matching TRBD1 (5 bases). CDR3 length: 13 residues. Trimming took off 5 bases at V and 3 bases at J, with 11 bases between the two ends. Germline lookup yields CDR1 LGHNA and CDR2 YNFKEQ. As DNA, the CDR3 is TGTGCCAGCAGCTCAGTAAGGGGCTACGAGCAGTACTTC. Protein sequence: CASSSVRGYEQYF.

CDR3 in DNA: TGTGCCAGCACGGCCGAGACAGGTGGGGAAAAACTGTTTTTT. This codes for CASTAETGGEKLFF. This chain connects TRBV28 to TRBJ1-4; D might be TRBD1 (6 bases). This CDR3 spans 14 amino acids. V was trimmed by 7 bases and J by 8 bases, leaving 17 bases between them. Per germline, CDR1 MDHEN and CDR2 SYDVKM. Full variable domain (outside the CDR3, taken from reference TRBV28 and TRBJ1-4): DVKVTQSSRYLVKRTGEKVFLECVQDMDHENMFWYRQDPGLGLRLIYFSYDVKMKEKGDIPEGYSVSREKKERFSLILESASTNQTSMYLCASTAETGGEKLFFGSGTQLSVL.

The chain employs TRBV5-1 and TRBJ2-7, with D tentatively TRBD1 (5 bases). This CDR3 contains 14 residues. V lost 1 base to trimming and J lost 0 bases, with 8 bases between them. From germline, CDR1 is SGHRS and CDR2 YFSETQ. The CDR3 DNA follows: TGCGCCAGCAGCTTGAACAGGCGCTCCTACGAGCAGTACTTC. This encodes CASSLNRRSYEQYF. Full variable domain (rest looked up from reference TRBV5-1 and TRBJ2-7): KAGVTQTPRYLIKTRGQQVTLSCSPISGHRSVSWYQQTPGQGLQFLFEYFSETQRNKGNFPGRFSGRQFSNSRSEMNVSTLELGDSALYLCASSLNRRSYEQYFGPGTRLTVT.

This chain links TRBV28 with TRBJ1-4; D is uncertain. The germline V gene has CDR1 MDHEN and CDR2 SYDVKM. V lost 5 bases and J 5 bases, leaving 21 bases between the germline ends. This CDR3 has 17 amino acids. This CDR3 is CASSPITRHYLNEKLFF. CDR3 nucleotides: TGTGCCAGCAGTCCGATCACCCGACATTACCTGAATGAAAAACTGTTTTTT.

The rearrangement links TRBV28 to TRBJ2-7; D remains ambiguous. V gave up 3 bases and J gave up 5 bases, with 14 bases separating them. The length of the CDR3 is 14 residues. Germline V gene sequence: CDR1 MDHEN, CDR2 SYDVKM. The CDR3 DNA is TGTGCCAGCAGTTTTAGTAGCTTCGTGGACGAGCAGTACTTC. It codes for CASSFSSFVDEQYF.

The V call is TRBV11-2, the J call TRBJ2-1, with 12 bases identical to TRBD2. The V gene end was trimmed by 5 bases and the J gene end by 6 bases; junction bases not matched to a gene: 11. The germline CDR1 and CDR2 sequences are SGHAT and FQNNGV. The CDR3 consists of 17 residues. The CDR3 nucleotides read TGTGCCAGCAGCCAACGACTAGCGGGAGTGTTGGGCAATGAGCAGTTCTTC. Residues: CASSQRLAGVLGNEQFF.

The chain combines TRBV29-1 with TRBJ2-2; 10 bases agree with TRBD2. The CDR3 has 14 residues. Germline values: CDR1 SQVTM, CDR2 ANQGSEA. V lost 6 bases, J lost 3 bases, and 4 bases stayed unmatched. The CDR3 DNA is TGCAGCGTGGAGACTAGCGGGTACACCGGGGAGCTGTTTTTT. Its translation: CSVETSGYTGELFF.

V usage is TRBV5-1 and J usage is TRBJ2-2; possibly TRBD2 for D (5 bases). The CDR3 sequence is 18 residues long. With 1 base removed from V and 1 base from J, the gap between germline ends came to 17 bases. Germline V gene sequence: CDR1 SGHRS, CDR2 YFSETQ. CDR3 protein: CASSLNLPRAVNTGELFF. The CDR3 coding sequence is TGCGCCAGCAGCTTGAATTTACCGAGGGCTGTGAACACCGGGGAGCTGTTTTTT.

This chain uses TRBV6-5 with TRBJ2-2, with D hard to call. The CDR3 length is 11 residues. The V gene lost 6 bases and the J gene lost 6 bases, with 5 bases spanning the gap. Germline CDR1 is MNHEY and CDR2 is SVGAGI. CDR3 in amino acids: CASRSAGELFF. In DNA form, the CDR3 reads TGTGCCAGCAGGAGTGCCGGGGAGCTGTTTTTT.

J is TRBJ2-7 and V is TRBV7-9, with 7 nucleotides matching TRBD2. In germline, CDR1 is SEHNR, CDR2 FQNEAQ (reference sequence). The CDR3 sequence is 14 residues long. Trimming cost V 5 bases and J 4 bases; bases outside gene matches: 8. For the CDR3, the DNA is TGTGCCAGCAGCCCAAAGCGGGAAAAATACGAGCAGTACTTC. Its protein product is CASSPKREKYEQYF.

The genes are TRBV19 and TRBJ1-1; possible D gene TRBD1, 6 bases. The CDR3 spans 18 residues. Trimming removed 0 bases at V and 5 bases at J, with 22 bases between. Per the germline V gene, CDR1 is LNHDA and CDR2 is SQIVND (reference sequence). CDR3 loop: CASSIDPDRYFGRTEAFF. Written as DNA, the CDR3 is TGTGCCAGTAGTATAGATCCTGACAGGTACTTTGGTAGAACTGAAGCTTTCTTT.

The CDR3 sequence is CASSAADEQFF. CDR3 DNA: TGTGCCAGCAGTGCGGCCGATGAGCAGTTCTTC. V is TRBV28 and J is TRBJ2-1; D is unresolved. The length of the CDR3 is 11 residues. The V end lost 5 bases, the J end lost 8 bases, and 7 bases lay between the germline ends. Germline values: CDR1 MDHEN, CDR2 SYDVKM.

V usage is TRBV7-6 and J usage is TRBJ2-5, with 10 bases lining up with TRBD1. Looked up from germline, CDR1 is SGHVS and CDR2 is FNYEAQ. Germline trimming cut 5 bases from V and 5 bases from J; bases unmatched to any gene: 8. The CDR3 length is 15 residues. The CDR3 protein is CASSLRQGAGETQYF. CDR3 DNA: TGTGCCAGCAGCCTACGACAGGGGGCGGGTGAGACCCAGTACTTC. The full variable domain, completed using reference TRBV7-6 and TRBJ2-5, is GAGVSQSPRYKVTKRGQDVALRCDPISGHVSLYWYRQALGQGPEFLTYFNYEAQQDKSGLPNDRFSAERPEGSISTLTIQRTEQRDSAMYRCASSLRQGAGETQYFGPGTRLLVL.

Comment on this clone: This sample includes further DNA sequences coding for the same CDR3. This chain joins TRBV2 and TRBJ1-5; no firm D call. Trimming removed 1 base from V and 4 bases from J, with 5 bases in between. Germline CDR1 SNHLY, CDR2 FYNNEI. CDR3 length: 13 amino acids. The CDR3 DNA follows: TGTGCCAGCAGTGAAGGAGGGAATCAGCCCCAGCATTTT. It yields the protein CASSEGGNQPQHF.

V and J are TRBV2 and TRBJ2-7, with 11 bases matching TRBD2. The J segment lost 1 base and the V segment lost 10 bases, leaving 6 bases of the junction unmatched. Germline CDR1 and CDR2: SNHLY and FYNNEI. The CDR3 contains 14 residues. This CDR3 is CATSTSGSSYEQYF. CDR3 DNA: TGTGCCACCTCAACTAGCGGGAGTTCCTACGAGCAGTACTTC.

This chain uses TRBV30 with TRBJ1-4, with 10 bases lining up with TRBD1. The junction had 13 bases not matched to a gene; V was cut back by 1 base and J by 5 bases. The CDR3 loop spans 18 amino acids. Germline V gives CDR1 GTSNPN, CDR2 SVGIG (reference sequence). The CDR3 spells CAWSGGIRDRGGNEKLFF. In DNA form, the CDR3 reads TGTGCCTGGAGTGGAGGGATCCGGGACAGGGGAGGAAATGAAAAACTGTTTTTT. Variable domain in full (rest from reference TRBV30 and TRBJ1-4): SQTIHQWPATLVQPVGSPLSLECTVEGTSNPNLYWYRQAAGRGLQLLFYSVGIGQISSEVPQNLSASRPQDRQFILSSKKLLLSDSGFYLCAWSGGIRDRGGNEKLFFGSGTQLSVL.

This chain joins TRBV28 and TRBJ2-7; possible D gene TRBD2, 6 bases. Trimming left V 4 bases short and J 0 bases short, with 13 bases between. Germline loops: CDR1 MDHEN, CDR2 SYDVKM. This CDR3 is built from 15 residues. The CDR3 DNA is TGTGCCAGCAGTTCCCCCGGACTAAGCTCCTACGAGCAGTACTTC. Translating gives CASSSPGLSSYEQYF.

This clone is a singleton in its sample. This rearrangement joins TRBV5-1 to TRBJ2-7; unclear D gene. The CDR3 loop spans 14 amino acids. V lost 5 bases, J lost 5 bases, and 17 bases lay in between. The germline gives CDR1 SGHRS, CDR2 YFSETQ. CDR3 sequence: CASRPDNSRDEQYF. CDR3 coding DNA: TGCGCCAGCAGACCCGACAACAGTCGCGACGAGCAGTACTTC.

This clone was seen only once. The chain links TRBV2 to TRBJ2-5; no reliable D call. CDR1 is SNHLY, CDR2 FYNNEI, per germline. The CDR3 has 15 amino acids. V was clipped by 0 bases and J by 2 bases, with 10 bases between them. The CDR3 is CASSEAVAAQETQYF. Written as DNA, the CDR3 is TGTGCCAGCAGTGAAGCGGTGGCGGCACAAGAGACCCAGTACTTC. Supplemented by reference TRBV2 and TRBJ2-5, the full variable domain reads EPEVTQTPSHQVTQMGQEVILRCVPISNHLYFYWYRQILGQKVEFLVSFYNNEISEKSEIFDDQFSVERPDGSNFTLKIRSTKLEDSAMYFCASSEAVAAQETQYFGPGTRLLVL.

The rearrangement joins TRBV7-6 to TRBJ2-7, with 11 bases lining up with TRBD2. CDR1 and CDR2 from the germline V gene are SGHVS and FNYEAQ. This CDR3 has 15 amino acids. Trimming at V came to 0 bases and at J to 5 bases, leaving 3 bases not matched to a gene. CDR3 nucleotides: TGTGCCAGCAGCTTAGCTAGCGGGAGGGCCGACGAGCAGTACTTC. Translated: CASSLASGRADEQYF.

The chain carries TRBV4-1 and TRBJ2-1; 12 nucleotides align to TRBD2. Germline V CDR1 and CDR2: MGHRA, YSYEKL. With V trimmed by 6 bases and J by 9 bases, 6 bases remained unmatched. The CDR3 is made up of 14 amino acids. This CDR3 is CASSRTSGNPEQFF. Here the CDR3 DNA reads TGCGCCAGCAGTCGGACTAGCGGGAACCCTGAGCAGTTCTTC.

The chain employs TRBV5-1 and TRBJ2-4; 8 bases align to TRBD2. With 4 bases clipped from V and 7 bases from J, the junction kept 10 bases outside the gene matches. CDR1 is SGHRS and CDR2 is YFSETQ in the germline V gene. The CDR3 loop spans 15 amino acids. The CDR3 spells CASSRVTGGVNIQYF. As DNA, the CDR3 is TGCGCCAGCAGCCGTGTGACGGGAGGGGTGAACATTCAGTACTTC.